Listed below are T cell receptor beta chains from one sample, sequenced in a study of vaccination and CD4 T cells after COVID-19. TCRdb reprocessed the PCR reads with MiXCR, giving one entry per CDR3 protein. The sample contains 35,000 to 45,000 distinct CDR3 sequences, more than 35% of which appear only once. The sample here was CD4+ T cells from blood, taken about 7 months after SARS-CoV-2 vaccination. These receptors were collected from a human donor who had recovered from COVID-19. Each CDR3 is given with its conserved first and last residue. The D gene is left open where the match is weak. Expanded clones get a size class; other rows say once, few or many, or leave the size out.

once,TRBJ1-1,TRBD1,18,TRBV7-9,CASSLKTSDREFRAEAFF,TGTGCCAGCAGCTTAAAGACTTCGGACAGGGAGTTTAGGGCTGAAGCTTTCTTT
few,TRBJ2-1,.,14,TRBV24-1,CATSDSDWDNEQFF,TGTGCCACCAGTGATTCCGACTGGGACAATGAGCAGTTCTTC
.,TRBJ2-7,TRBD2,16,TRBV19,CASRALAGDTTHEQYF,TGTGCCAGTAGGGCACTAGCGGGAGACACCACCCACGAGCAGTACTTC
few,TRBJ1-1,.,13,TRBV6-1,CATLRTANTEAFF,TGTGCCACCCTGAGGACAGCAAACACTGAAGCTTTCTTT
.,TRBJ1-1,.,16,TRBV6-5,CASSYGSAGKNTEAFF,TGTGCCAGCAGTTACGGATCGGCTGGTAAGAACACTGAAGCTTTCTTT
.,TRBJ1-6,.,14,TRBV6-4,CASSEAGRNSPLHF,TGTGCCAGCAGTGAAGCCGGCCGTAATTCACCCCTCCACTTT
few,TRBJ2-1,TRBD2,17,TRBV7-6,CASSSTGSGLVYNEQFF,TGTGCCAGCAGCTCGACAGGATCGGGACTAGTTTACAATGAGCAGTTCTTC
.,TRBJ2-2,.,12,TRBV15,CATSTHTGGLFF,TGTGCCACCAGCACCCACACCGGGGGGCTGTTTTTT
few,TRBJ2-6,.,14,TRBV2,CATRTETGANVLTF,TGTGCCACTCGAACAGAGACTGGGGCCAACGTCCTGACTTTC
.,TRBJ2-5,TRBD2,15,TRBV20-1,CSASPSGRAEETQYF,TGCAGTGCTAGTCCCAGCGGGAGGGCCGAAGAGACCCAGTACTTC
few,TRBJ1-5,.,15,TRBV10-2,CASSESEAPGQPQHF,TGCGCCAGCAGTGAGTCTGAAGCCCCTGGACAGCCCCAGCATTTT
.,TRBJ2-1,TRBD2,18,TRBV7-2,CASSLGPSGISITDEQFF,TGTGCCAGCAGCTTAGGGCCTAGCGGGATTTCAATTACGGATGAGCAGTTCTTC
.,TRBJ1-5,.,13,TRBV6-1,CASRPSENQPQHF,TGTGCCAGCAGACCCAGTGAAAATCAGCCCCAGCATTTT
few,TRBJ2-7,TRBD1,16,TRBV7-2,CASSVLGTGMGYEQYF,TGTGCCAGCAGCGTACTTGGGACAGGGATGGGGTACGAGCAGTACTTC
few,TRBJ2-1,TRBD2,15,TRBV6-1,CASSPIAGLGNEQFF,TGTGCCAGCAGCCCAATAGCGGGACTAGGGAATGAGCAGTTCTTC
.,TRBJ1-2,.,13,TRBV6-1,CASRTQGPYGYTF,TGTGCCAGCAGAACTCAGGGCCCCTATGGCTACACCTTC
.,TRBJ1-1,.,14,TRBV19,CANSAGVMNTGAFF,TGTGCCAATTCAGCGGGGGTCATGAACACTGGAGCTTTCTTT
.,TRBJ2-7,.,13,TRBV2,CASKGDPAYEQYF,TGTGCCAGCAAGGGGGACCCTGCCTACGAGCAGTACTTC
few,TRBJ2-5,.,16,TRBV20-1,CSATTLSEGIAETQYF,TGCAGTGCCACGACCTTGTCGGAAGGGATCGCAGAGACCCAGTACTTC
.,TRBJ2-6,TRBD1,19,TRBV20-1,CSAPAPGTGGITGANVLTF,TGCAGTGCTCCCGCCCCCGGGACAGGGGGTATCACTGGGGCCAACGTCCTGACTTTC
.,TRBJ2-1,TRBD2,17,TRBV27,CASSATPGLAGTNEQFF,TGTGCCAGCAGTGCCACCCCCGGGCTAGCGGGCACAAATGAGCAGTTCTTC
.,TRBJ2-1,.,14,TRBV4-1,CASSLLVPAVEQFF,TGCGCCAGCAGCCTCCTGGTCCCTGCCGTTGAGCAGTTCTTC
once,TRBJ2-5,TRBD2,18,TRBV4-1,CASSQVPLAGGPAETQYF,TGCGCCAGCAGCCAAGTACCACTAGCGGGAGGGCCAGCGGAGACCCAGTACTTC
few,TRBJ2-2,TRBD2,14,TRBV7-2,CASSPSGRFGELFF,TGTGCCAGCAGTCCTAGCGGGAGGTTCGGGGAGCTGTTTTTT
.,TRBJ2-6,.,16,TRBV6-1,CASMDRPSSGANVLTF,TGTGCCAGCATGGACCGACCCTCCTCTGGGGCCAACGTCCTGACTTTC
few,TRBJ2-7,TRBD2,17,TRBV7-8,CASSLGGLAGVSYEQYF,TGTGCCAGCAGCTTAGGGGGTCTAGCGGGAGTAAGCTACGAGCAGTACTTC
.,TRBJ1-1,.,13,TRBV6-4,CASSDSDNTEAFF,TGTGCCAGCAGTGACTCGGACAACACTGAAGCTTTCTTT
.,TRBJ1-3,.,15,TRBV5-4,CASSSKQGRGNTIYF,TGTGCCAGCAGCTCGAAACAGGGACGGGGAAACACCATATATTTT
.,TRBJ1-4,.,19,TRBV7-6,CASSLLAPPQGGLEEKLFF,TGTGCCAGCAGCTTACTTGCCCCCCCACAGGGAGGGCTAGAGGAAAAACTGTTTTTT
few,TRBJ1-2,.,13,TRBV2,CASSETFNYGYTF,TGTGCCAGCAGTGAGACCTTTAACTATGGCTACACCTTC
once,TRBJ2-1,.,14,TRBV18,CASSPPATLDEQFF,TGTGCCAGCTCACCTCCCGCGACTTTGGATGAGCAGTTCTTC
few,TRBJ1-5,.,12,TRBV20-1,CSASRNNQPQHF,TGCAGTGCTAGCAGAAACAATCAGCCCCAGCATTTT
.,TRBJ2-3,TRBD2,19,TRBV6-2/TRBV6-3,CASRPRSSGRAVGTDTQYF,TGTGCCAGCAGGCCCCGGAGTAGCGGGAGGGCCGTTGGTACAGATACGCAGTATTTT
.,TRBJ2-3,.,12,TRBV10-3,CAISKGRSAAYF,TGTGCCATCAGTAAGGGACGTTCAGCCGCGTATTTT